Listed here are 11 T cell receptor beta chains from one sample, sequenced in a study of T cells in tuberculosis. Only in-frame clones appear in the TCRdb table, and some are missing; sequencing was by immunoSEQ multiplex PCR. The sample lists roughly 35,000 clones, 85% to 95% occurring once. The source material was PBMCs. The source is a donor aged 10-35 years with latent tuberculosis or without tuberculosis infection. Some clones in this sample may be carry-over from other donors' samples.

This sequence joins TRBV9 and TRBJ2-1, with 11 bases that match TRBD2. Per germline, CDR1 SGDLS and CDR2 YYNGEE. This CDR3 is 17 amino acids long. With 4 bases clipped from V and 6 bases from J, the junction kept 12 bases outside the gene matches. In DNA, the CDR3 is TGTGCCAGCAGCCCCCCAGGTAGGACTAGCGGGCCCAATGAGCAGTTCTTC. This codes for CASSPPGRTSGPNEQFF.

The genes are TRBV2 and TRBJ1-1; D is ambiguous. The V gene's germline CDR1 is SNHLY and CDR2 FYNNEI. V shed 1 base and J shed 7 bases, with 7 bases lying between them. The CDR3 totals 12 residues. CDR3 sequence reads: CASSEVGDEAFF. CDR3 nucleotide sequence: TGTGCCAGCAGTGAAGTCGGTGATGAAGCTTTCTTT. The full variable domain, its missing parts supplied by reference TRBV2 and TRBJ1-1, is EPEVTQTPSHQVTQMGQEVILRCVPISNHLYFYWYRQILGQKVEFLVSFYNNEISEKSEIFDDQFSVERPDGSNFTLKIRSTKLEDSAMYFCASSEVGDEAFFGQGTRLTVV.

The chain recombines TRBV25-1 with TRBJ2-3, with TRBD2 identical over 7 bases. This CDR3 has 16 residues. Germline V gene sequence: CDR1 MGHDK, CDR2 SYGVNS. The V and J ends lost 4 bases and 2 bases, in that order; junction bases with no gene match: 9. CDR3 coding DNA: TGTGCCAGCAGTGGAAGCGGGCGGGGGAACACAGATACGCAGTATTTT. It yields the protein CASSGSGRGNTDTQYF.

The chain links TRBV5-4 to TRBJ2-4; 12 bases line up with TRBD2. The germline V gene encodes CDR1 SGHNT and CDR2 YYREEE (reference sequence). The CDR3 is 14 residues long. V gave up 4 bases and J gave up 11 bases; unmatched junction bases: 7. The CDR3 reads CASSTSSGGALQYF. The CDR3 DNA reads TGTGCCAGCAGCACCTCTAGCGGGGGGGCCCTTCAGTACTTC. Full variable domain (missing parts from reference TRBV5-4 and TRBJ2-4): ETGVTQSPTHLIKTRGQQVTLRCSSQSGHNTVSWYQQALGQGPQFIFQYYREEENGRGNFPPRFSGLQFPNYSSELNVNALELDDSALYLCASSTSSGGALQYFGAGTRLSVL.

The rearrangement joins TRBV28 to TRBJ2-7; the match to TRBD1 covers 7 bases. CDR1 and CDR2 from the germline V gene are MDHEN and SYDVKM. V was pared by 5 bases and J by 6 bases, with 13 bases of the junction left unmatched. This CDR3 has 15 residues. CDR3 coding DNA: TGTGCCAGCAGTCCTCCCGGGACAGAACAAATCGAGCAGTACTTC. Protein product: CASSPPGTEQIEQYF.

The gene calls are TRBV12-5 and TRBJ2-4; 8 bases line up with TRBD2. CDR1 is LGHNT and CDR2 is FRNRAP in the germline V gene. The CDR3 consists of 16 residues. J gave up 2 bases and V 7 bases, and 10 bases lay outside the gene matches. CDR3 protein: CASAGRGVLSKNIQYF. The CDR3 nucleotides are TGTGCTAGTGCCGGGAGGGGGGTGCTTTCCAAAAACATTCAGTACTTC. The full variable domain, completed using reference TRBV12-5 and TRBJ2-4, is DARVTQTPRHKVTEMGQEVTMRCQPILGHNTVFWYRQTMMQGLELLAYFRNRAPLDDSGMPKDRFSAEMPDATLATLKIQPSEPRDSAVYFCASAGRGVLSKNIQYFGAGTRLSVL.

The chain combines TRBV19 with TRBJ1-2, with TRBD1 matching 7 bases. Germline CDR1 is LNHDA and CDR2 is SQIVND (reference sequence). The CDR3 runs 14 residues. V lost 1 base to trimming and J lost 5 bases; unmatched junction nucleotides: 4. CDR3 DNA sequence: TGTGCCAGTAGTATAGGGACAGGAAGATATGGCTACACCTTC. As protein: CASSIGTGRYGYTF.

This chain joins TRBV7-2 and TRBJ1-2; D may be TRBD1 (5 bases). The V gene lost 4 bases and the J gene lost 2 bases, with 11 bases spanning the gap. This CDR3 contains 14 residues. Germline-derived CDR1 and CDR2 are SGHTA and FQGNSA. The CDR3 nucleotides are TGTGCCAGCAGCTCGGAGGGACTGAACTATGGCTACACCTTC. Its protein product is CASSSEGLNYGYTF. The full variable domain, with the rest looked up from reference TRBV7-2 and TRBJ1-2, is GAGVSQSPSNKVTEKGKDVELRCDPISGHTALYWYRQSLGQGLEFLIYFQGNSAPDKSGLPSDRFSAERTGGSVSTLTIQRTQQEDSAVYLCASSSEGLNYGYTFGSGTRLTVV.

The chain is built from TRBV19 and TRBJ1-5, with a possible D match to TRBD1 (5 bases). The CDR3 sequence is 15 residues long. The germline gives CDR1 LNHDA, CDR2 SQIVND (reference sequence). V was shortened by 8 bases and J by 1 base, with 15 bases between the two germline ends. Here the CDR3 DNA reads TGTGCCAGTGGGGGGGGGAGCGTCAGCAATCAGCCCCAGCATTTT. Its protein product is CASGGGSVSNQPQHF.

The V and J genes are TRBV30 and TRBJ1-1, with D unresolved. Germline loops: CDR1 GTSNPN, CDR2 SVGIG (reference sequence). This CDR3 contains 15 residues. V shed 3 bases and J shed 4 bases, with 18 bases lying between them. CDR3 DNA: TGTGCCTGGAGCAAATCGTACCGGGGAGGCACTGAAGCTTTCTTT. Protein sequence: CAWSKSYRGGTEAFF.

The chain employs TRBV4-2 and TRBJ1-3; TRBD1 matches 9 bases. The V gene end was trimmed by 0 bases and the J gene end by 7 bases; junction bases not matched to a gene: 10. Germline V gene sequence: CDR1 LGHNA, CDR2 YNFKEQ. The CDR3 has 17 residues. As DNA, the CDR3 is TGTGCCAGCAGCCAAGAGGCGACAGGGGGAGGTCGGAACACCATATATTTT. Translating gives CASSQEATGGGRNTIYF.